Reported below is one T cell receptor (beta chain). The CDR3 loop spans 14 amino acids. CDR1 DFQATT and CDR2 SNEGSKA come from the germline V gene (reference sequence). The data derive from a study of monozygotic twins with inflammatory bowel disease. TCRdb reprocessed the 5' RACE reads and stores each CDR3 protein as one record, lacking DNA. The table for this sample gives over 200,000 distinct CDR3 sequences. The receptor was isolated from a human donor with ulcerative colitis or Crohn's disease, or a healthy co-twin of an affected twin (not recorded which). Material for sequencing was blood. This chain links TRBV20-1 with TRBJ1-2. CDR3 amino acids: CSAADGSPALGYTF.